One and the same sample provided the 9 T cell receptor beta chains below, sequenced in a study of Graves' ophthalmopathy and Graves' hyperthyroidism. RNA served as the template for amplifying TCR beta CDR3 regions. HTBI-primed RT-PCR formed the first round, and a multiplex PCR formed the second. A single record per CDR3 protein comes from TCRdb applying MiXCR to the multiplex PCR reads. In the table there are about 16,000 distinct CDR3 sequences, 46% of which are singletons. Specimen: peripheral blood. These TCRs come from a woman in her thirties or forties with stable Graves' hyperthyroidism.

This clonotype was recorded many times. The V call is TRBV5-1, the J call TRBJ2-3; 7 nucleotides line up with TRBD2. CDR1 is SGHRS and CDR2 is YFSETQ in the germline V gene. CDR3 length: 16 residues. Losses at the gene ends were 0 bases for V and 0 bases for J; bases not matched to a gene: 4. CDR3 protein: CASSLGPSGSTDTQYF. CDR3 in DNA: TGCGCCAGCAGCTTGGGGCCTAGCGGAAGCACAGATACGCAGTATTTT.

By sample share, this clonotype is large. The gene calls are TRBV7-6 and TRBJ2-1, with D unresolved. The V and J ends lost 2 bases and 5 bases respectively, with 10 bases between them. Germline CDR1 reads SGHVS; CDR2 reads FNYEAQ. This CDR3 comprises 14 residues. CDR3 sequence (DNA): TGTGCCAGCAGCTTACTAGGGCAGAACAATGAGCAGTTCTTC. This codes for CASSLLGQNNEQFF.

The V gene is TRBV10-3, the J gene TRBJ2-1, with 7 bases aligning to TRBD2. Germline trimming cut 7 bases from V and 4 bases from J; bases unmatched to any gene: 10. CDR1 is ENHRY and CDR2 is SYGVKD in the germline V gene. The CDR3 sequence is 15 residues long. The DNA for the CDR3 is TGTGCCATCACAGAGGGAGGGATATTGTACAATGAGCAGTTCTTC. Translation gives CAITEGGILYNEQFF.

This clonotype qualifies as medium-sized. V gene TRBV2 combines with J gene TRBJ1-6, with 7 positions matching TRBD1. The CDR3 is 14 amino acids. V was clipped by 8 bases and J by 7 bases; unmatched bases: 8. The germline gives CDR1 SNHLY, CDR2 FYNNEI. In DNA form, the CDR3 reads TGTGCCAGCGACTCCGGGACAGAGAATTCACCCCTCCACTTT. Protein: CASDSGTENSPLHF.

This clonotype is medium-sized within its sample. V gene TRBV7-2 combines with J gene TRBJ1-4; D perhaps matches TRBD1 (5 bases). The CDR3 has 14 residues. V was shortened by 1 base and J by 5 bases, with 8 bases between the two germline ends. Germline loops: CDR1 SGHTA, CDR2 FQGNSA. The CDR3 loop is CASSLDRKNEKLFF. The CDR3 bases are TGTGCCAGCAGCTTAGACAGGAAGAATGAAAAACTGTTTTTT.

Within the sample, this clonotype is medium-sized. The chain links TRBV7-6 to TRBJ2-7, with 10 positions matching TRBD1. From germline, CDR1 is SGHVS and CDR2 FNYEAQ. CDR3 length equals 16 residues. Trimming at V came to 5 bases and at J to 3 bases, leaving 10 bases not matched to a gene. CDR3 in amino acids: CASSALPGQGNYEQYF. CDR3 in DNA: TGTGCCAGCAGCGCGCTGCCGGGACAGGGGAACTACGAGCAGTACTTC.

In the case of this clonotype: Sequence at one end of the junction differs from germline and may be a read error. The V call is TRBV3-1, the J call TRBJ1-2; 7 nucleotides match TRBD1. The CDR3 is 15 amino acids. Per the germline V gene, CDR1 is LGHDT and CDR2 is YNNKEL (reference sequence). The CDR3 sequence is CASSQADRSNYGHTF. The CDR3 region has the DNA TGTGCCAGCAGCCAAGCGGACAGGTCCAACTATGGCCACACCTTC.

Judged by abundance, this clonotype is medium-sized (0.01 to 0.1%). Mismatch with germline at one junction end may stem from a read error. The V call is TRBV7-7, the J call TRBJ1-1; D unresolved. This CDR3 has 13 residues. Germline-derived CDR1 and CDR2 are SSHAT and FNYEAQ (reference sequence). The CDR3 reads CASSLSTGDEAFF. In DNA form, the CDR3 reads TGTGCTAGCAGCTTATCAACCGGGGATGAAGCTTTCTTT.

This clonotype was seen once. The conserved phenylalanine or tryptophan is not found at the CDR3 terminus, so this likely reflects a read error. The V call is TRBV7-2, the J call TRBJ1-5; D gene ambiguous. The CDR3 sequence is 15 residues long. In germline, CDR1 is SGHTA, CDR2 FQGNSA. The CDR3 DNA reads as TGCGCCAGCAGCCAAGATGGTACACCTAATCAGCCCCAGCATCTT. This sequence encodes CASSQDGTPNQPQHL.